A single sample is the source of the 14 T cell receptor beta chains below, sequenced in a study of blood T cell repertoires in COVID-19. Clones were read by immunoSEQ multiplex PCR, and TCRdb kept only the in-frame ones, dropping some. This table holds 20,000 to 25,000 clones, approximately 84% found once. The sample comprised peripheral blood. Receptor source: a man aged 50 to 60 with active COVID-19.

This clone appeared a few times. The chain combines TRBV30 with TRBJ2-3, with D tentatively TRBD2 (5 bases). The CDR3 is 15 residues long. Germline CDR1 is GTSNPN and CDR2 is SVGIG (reference sequence). Between the trimmed V and J ends, which lost 4 bases and 3 bases, there was a span of 17 bases. Here the CDR3 DNA reads TGTGCCTGGAAACGTACCGGGGTTCAAACAGATACGCAGTATTTT. Protein product: CAWKRTGVQTDTQYF.

This sequence joins TRBV5-5 and TRBJ1-5, with D uncertain. Germline lookup yields CDR1 SGHKS and CDR2 YYEKEE (reference sequence). The ends were cut back, 1 base at V and 3 bases at J, with 5 bases in the middle. The CDR3 extends over 13 amino acids. The CDR3 DNA reads TGTGCCAGCAGCTTGCAGATCAATCAGCCCCAGCATTTT. Translation gives CASSLQINQPQHF.

The chain couples TRBV5-6 to TRBJ2-7, with a possible D match to TRBD2 (5 bases). V was pared by 6 bases and J by 0 bases, with 16 bases between. From germline, CDR1 is SGHDT and CDR2 YYEEEE. The length of the CDR3 is 15 residues. CDR3 sequence reads: CASITKGLSSYEQYF. The CDR3 DNA follows: TGTGCCAGCATCACGAAAGGACTGAGCTCCTACGAGCAGTACTTC.

The chain carries TRBV4-3 and TRBJ1-1; D is undetermined. V lost 0 bases to trimming and J lost 5 bases, with 10 bases between them. The germline CDR1 and CDR2 sequences are LGHNA and YSLEER. The CDR3 has 14 amino acids. The CDR3 nucleotides read TGCGCCAGCAGCCAAGATCGGGGTGGAACTGAAGCTTTCTTT. Residues: CASSQDRGGTEAFF.

This clone was seen only once. This sequence joins TRBV5-4 and TRBJ2-1; 11 bases match TRBD1. This CDR3 has 15 amino acids. Trimming removed 4 bases from V and 5 bases from J; junction bases left unmatched: 5. The germline gives CDR1 SGHNT, CDR2 YYREEE (reference sequence). The CDR3 DNA sequence: TGTGCCAGCAGCCCGAGGGACAGGGGGGACAATGAGCAGTTCTTC. Protein: CASSPRDRGDNEQFF.

CDR3 in DNA: TGCGCCAGCAGCCGAGAGAGACTTCTTGTTGAGCAGTTCTTC. It encodes CASSRERLLVEQFF. The chain has TRBV4-1 and TRBJ2-1; D unclear. The V end was cut by 4 bases, the J end by 9 bases, with 16 bases between. The germline V gene encodes CDR1 MGHRA and CDR2 YSYEKL. CDR3 length equals 14 residues.

The chain links TRBV24-1 to TRBJ1-1; weak D call: TRBD1 (6 bases). CDR3 length: 12 residues. The V gene lost 1 base and the J gene lost 10 bases, with 9 bases spanning the gap. Germline-derived CDR1 and CDR2 are KGHDR and SFDVKD. As DNA, the CDR3 is TGTGCCACCAGTGATTTAACAGGGAGAGCTTTCTTT. This translates into CATSDLTGRAFF.

V gene TRBV28 combines with J gene TRBJ1-2, with no clear D. Germline V lookup: CDR1 MDHEN, CDR2 SYDVKM. The CDR3 totals 17 residues. V was shortened by 3 bases and J by 0 bases, with 17 bases between the two germline ends. CDR3 sequence: CASSFFNAGSTNYGYTF. Here the CDR3 DNA reads TGTGCCAGCAGTTTTTTCAATGCGGGCTCTACTAACTATGGCTACACCTTC.

V and J are TRBV19 and TRBJ2-5, with 8 positions matching TRBD1. Germline values: CDR1 LNHDA, CDR2 SQIVND (reference sequence). The CDR3 has 14 amino acids. J gave up 4 bases and V 6 bases, and 7 bases lay outside the gene matches. The CDR3 is CASRRQGMGETQYF. The CDR3 nucleotides are TGTGCCAGTAGGAGACAGGGGATGGGAGAGACCCAGTACTTC.

This clone has just a few counts. V usage is TRBV20-1 and J usage is TRBJ1-5; D may be TRBD1 (5 bases). The CDR3 is 13 amino acids. Trimming shortened V by 3 bases and J by 6 bases, and 12 bases separated the two germline ends. Germline-derived CDR1 and CDR2 are DFQATT and SNEGSKA (reference sequence). CDR3 protein: CSASQGIGQPQHF. Here the CDR3 DNA reads TGCAGTGCTAGTCAGGGCATCGGTCAGCCCCAGCATTTT.

This clone has a single count. The chain links TRBV9 to TRBJ2-1, with 10 bases that match TRBD2. After removal of 7 bases from V and 6 bases from J, the junction contained 4 bases not matched to a gene. CDR1 and CDR2 (germline): SGDLS, YYNGEE. The CDR3 totals 13 residues. CDR3 sequence reads: CASQLAGSNEQFF. The CDR3 DNA reads TGTGCCAGCCAACTAGCGGGGAGCAATGAGCAGTTCTTC. The variable domain in full, completed from reference TRBV9 and TRBJ2-1, reads DSGVTQTPKHLITATGQRVTLRCSPRSGDLSVYWYQQSLDQGLQFLIQYYNGEERAKGNILERFSAQQFPDLHSELNLSSLELGDSALYFCASQLAGSNEQFFGPGTRLTVL.

V is TRBV30 and J is TRBJ1-5; 7 nucleotides align to TRBD1. The V and J ends lost 1 base and 11 bases, in that order; junction bases with no gene match: 11. The CDR3 runs to 14 residues. Germline CDR1 reads GTSNPN; CDR2 reads SVGIG (reference sequence). The CDR3 loop reads CAWSAGGGGRTQHF. The CDR3 DNA sequence: TGTGCCTGGAGTGCAGGGGGTGGGGGTAGAACCCAGCATTTT.

The V gene is TRBV30, the J gene TRBJ1-6; D is unclear. Germline V gives CDR1 GTSNPN, CDR2 SVGIG (reference sequence). Trimming took 0 bases from V and 10 from J, leaving 13 bases between them. This CDR3 contains 14 residues. CDR3 DNA: TGTGCCTGGAGTGTACTTACGGGGTCGTCACCCCTCCACTTT. Protein: CAWSVLTGSSPLHF.

The chain combines TRBV19 with TRBJ1-1, with no clear D. The CDR3 is 14 residues long. Trimming took off 3 bases at V and 2 bases at J, with 10 bases between the two ends. Germline V gene data show CDR1 as LNHDA and CDR2 as SQIVND (reference sequence). The CDR3 DNA reads as TGTGCCAGTAGTATGAGCGGGCACAACACTGAAGCTTTCTTT. Protein: CASSMSGHNTEAFF.